The T cell receptor beta chain under discussion was sequenced for a study of metastatic and nonmetastatic thyroid tumors. Study-level information: The authors compared repertoires across blood and tumor or nodule tissue from malignant and benign thyroid patients. Findings and limits, study-wide: When malignant thyroid tumors were compared with benign nodules, TCR beta diversity was reportedly significantly higher in the malignant tumors. This held in both blood and tumor samples.

Per the original methods: A distant-metastasis classifier for papillary thyroid cancer was built using CDR3 differences across clinicopathological groups. TCRdb re-called clones via MiXCR from the PCR reads. These V and J calls derive from TCRdb rather than the authors' analysis. The sample lists about 16,000 clones; approximately 32% were seen once. This clone was observed many times. What it binds is unknown. The germline gives CDR1 LGHDT, CDR2 YNNKEL (reference sequence). This CDR3 is built from 14 residues. The J segment lost 7 bases and the V segment lost 4 bases, leaving 6 bases of the junction unmatched. All patients were treatment-naive before thyroid surgery.

This sequence was found in a male donor with papillary thyroid cancer or a benign thyroid nodule (not recorded which). Some clones in this sample may be carry-over from other donors' samples. This chain uses TRBV3-1 with TRBJ1-5; 8 bases fit TRBD1. Sequenced: tumor tissue. CDR3 sequence reads: CASSLSTGAQPQHF. The CDR3 coding sequence is TGTGCCAGCAGCCTATCGACAGGGGCCCAGCCCCAGCATTTT.